The 5 T cell receptor beta chains in this list originate from one sample, sequenced in a study of blood T cell repertoires in COVID-19. This table comes from immunoSEQ multiplex PCR, and its TCRdb copy is limited to in-frame clones, with some not included. The data contain about 160,000 clones, under 95% of them singletons. The sequenced sample consisted of peripheral blood. Receptors were obtained from a young man with acute or convalescent COVID-19.

The chain couples TRBV6-1 to TRBJ1-2, with 7 positions matching TRBD1. The CDR3 runs to 14 residues. Per germline, CDR1 MNHNS and CDR2 SASEGT. V lost 10 bases, J lost 8 bases, and 16 bases stayed unmatched. The CDR3 DNA is TGTGCCATCACTGAAGAGGGGGCGCCGGGAGGCTACACCTTC. Its translation is CAITEEGAPGGYTF.

The V and J genes are TRBV6-6 and TRBJ1-6; TRBD1 might be the D (6 bases). V was shortened by 4 bases and J by 14 bases, with 18 bases between the two germline ends. Germline loops: CDR1 MNHNY, CDR2 SVGAGI (reference sequence). The CDR3 length is 14 residues. The DNA for the CDR3 is TGTGCCAGCAGTTCCACAGGGTTTAATTGGGCCCTCCACTTT. Translation gives CASSSTGFNWALHF.

The chain employs TRBV27 and TRBJ2-1, with TRBD2 identical over 7 bases. The CDR3 is made up of 13 amino acids. V shed 7 bases, J shed 12 bases, and the junction held 12 bases outside the gene matches. Germline-derived CDR1 and CDR2 are MNHEY and SMNVEV (reference sequence). The CDR3 DNA sequence: TGTGCCAGCACCACTTTGGTAGCGGGTTTGCAGTTCTTC. This encodes CASTTLVAGLQFF.

This chain joins TRBV7-6 and TRBJ2-7; TRBD2 agrees at 12 bases. Germline CDR1 reads SGHVS; CDR2 reads FNYEAQ. Trimming cost V 1 base and J 0 bases; bases outside gene matches: 4. CDR3 size: 17 residues. CDR3 residues: CASSLGLAGDPSYEQYF. The CDR3 DNA reads as TGTGCCAGCAGCTTAGGACTAGCGGGGGATCCCTCCTACGAGCAGTACTTC.

The chain recombines TRBV19 with TRBJ1-1, with TRBD1 matching 10 bases. Germline V gene lookup returns CDR1 LNHDA and CDR2 SQIVND (reference sequence). The CDR3 covers 15 residues. J was trimmed by 6 bases and V by 1 base; bases with no gene match: 5. The CDR3 loop reads CASSIGGTGVAEAFF. CDR3 nucleotides: TGTGCCAGTAGTATAGGAGGGACAGGGGTCGCTGAAGCTTTCTTT.